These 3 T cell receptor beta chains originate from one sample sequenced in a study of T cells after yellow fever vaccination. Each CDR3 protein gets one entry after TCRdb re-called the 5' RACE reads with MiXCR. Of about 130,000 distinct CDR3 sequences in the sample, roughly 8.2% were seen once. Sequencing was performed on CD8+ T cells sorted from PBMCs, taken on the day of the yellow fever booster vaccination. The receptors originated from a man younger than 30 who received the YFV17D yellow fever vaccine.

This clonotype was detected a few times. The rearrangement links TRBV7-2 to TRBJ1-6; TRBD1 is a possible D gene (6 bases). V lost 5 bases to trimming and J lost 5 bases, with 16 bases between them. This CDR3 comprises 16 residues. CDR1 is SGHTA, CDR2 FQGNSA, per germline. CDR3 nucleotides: TGTGCCAGCAGCCGAACGGGGGCTGCTAATAATTCACCCCTCCACTTT. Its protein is CASSRTGAANNSPLHF.

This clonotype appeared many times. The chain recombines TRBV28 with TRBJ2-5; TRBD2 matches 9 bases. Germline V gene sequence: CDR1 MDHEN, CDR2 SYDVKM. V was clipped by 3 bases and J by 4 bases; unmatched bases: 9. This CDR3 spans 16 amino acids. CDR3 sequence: CASSFPLRGGLETQYF. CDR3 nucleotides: TGTGCCAGCAGTTTTCCTTTGCGGGGGGGTTTAGAGACCCAGTACTTC.

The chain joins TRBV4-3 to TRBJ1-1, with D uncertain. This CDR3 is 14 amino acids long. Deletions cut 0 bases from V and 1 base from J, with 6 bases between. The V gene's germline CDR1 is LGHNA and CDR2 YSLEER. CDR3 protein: CASSQDWANTEAFF. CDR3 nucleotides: TGCGCCAGCAGCCAAGATTGGGCGAACACTGAAGCTTTCTTT.